A selection of T cell receptor beta chains follows, all from one sample in a study of OX40 agonist ivuxolimab in advanced cancers. Method: immunoSEQ multiplex PCR; TCRdb's copy keeps in-frame clones and lacks some. The data contain approximately 65,000 clones, around nine tenths of them singletons. The sequencing used CD4+ or CD8+ T cells sorted from blood, collected in a trial of the OX40 agonist ivuxolimab. These receptors all stem from an adult with an advanced solid tumor such as melanoma, head and neck, liver or kidney cancer. Each CDR3 is given with its conserved first and last residue. Each record gives: clone size, V gene, J gene, D gene, CDR3 protein, CDR3 DNA. The D gene is left open where the match is weak. Size tells how often a clone was seen (once, few, many) or the class of an expanded clone, and some rows leave it out.

.	TRBV10-1	TRBJ2-1	.	CASSGDSSHEQFF	TGCGCCAGCAGTGGGGACTCGTCCCATGAGCAGTTCTTC
.	TRBV30	TRBJ1-6	.	CAWGVTANNSPLHF	TGTGCCTGGGGGGTAACAGCGAACAATTCACCCCTCCACTTT
.	TRBV11-2	TRBJ2-4	.	CASRGLAKNIQYF	TGTGCCAGCAGGGGACTAGCCAAAAACATTCAGTACTTC
few	TRBV5-1	TRBJ2-5	.	CASSFQETQYF	TGCGCCAGCAGCTTCCAAGAGACCCAGTACTTC
.	TRBV4-1	TRBJ2-6	.	CASSPRLRKGTSGANVLTF	TGCGCCAGCAGCCCCCGTCTTCGAAAGGGCACCTCTGGGGCCAACGTCCTGACTTTC
.	TRBV5-1	TRBJ2-1	TRBD1	CASSLVAGGSYNEQFF	TGCGCCAGCAGCTTGGTGGCAGGGGGCTCCTACAATGAGCAGTTCTTC
.	TRBV19	TRBJ1-2	.	CASSTGQINYGYTF	TGTGCCAGTAGTACCGGACAGATTAACTATGGCTACACCTTC
.	TRBV7-8	TRBJ1-3	.	CASSSVRQVRPPTGNTIYF	TGTGCCAGCAGCTCCGTTCGACAGGTACGTCCCCCGACTGGAAACACCATATATTTT
.	TRBV6-4	TRBJ2-1	.	CASSDLGGGTYNEQFF	TGTGCCAGCAGTGACTTAGGGGGGGGGACCTACAATGAGCAGTTCTTC
.	TRBV6-5	TRBJ2-2	.	CASSSPSNTGELFF	TGTGCCAGCAGTTCCCCCTCGAACACCGGGGAGCTGTTTTTT
.	TRBV6-5	TRBJ1-1	.	CASRWGSAGTEAFF	TGTGCCAGCAGATGGGGCTCCGCGGGGACTGAAGCTTTCTTT
.	TRBV7-2	TRBJ1-3	.	CASSSGEGTGNTIYF	TGTGCCAGCAGCTCCGGAGAGGGGACCGGAAACACCATATATTTT
.	TRBV5-6	TRBJ2-1	.	CASSLISGAGEQFF	TGTGCCAGCAGCTTGATTTCAGGGGCCGGCGAGCAGTTCTTC
.	TRBV11-2	TRBJ2-3	.	CASSLETGITDTQYF	TGTGCCAGCAGCCTAGAGACAGGAATCACAGATACGCAGTATTTT
.	TRBV30	TRBJ2-6	.	CAWGTGGANVLTF	TGTGCCTGGGGGACCGGTGGGGCCAACGTCCTGACTTTC
once	TRBV4-2	TRBJ2-5	.	CASSQEGAGQIYQETQYF	TGTGCCAGCAGCCAAGAAGGGGCTGGTCAGATCTATCAAGAGACCCAGTACTTC
.	TRBV19	TRBJ1-2	TRBD1	CASSARDRGGYTF	TGTGCCAGTAGTGCCCGGGACAGGGGCGGCTACACCTTC
.	TRBV30	TRBJ1-2	.	CAWSPGSGYTF	TGTGCCTGGAGTCCAGGGAGTGGCTACACCTTC
.	TRBV6-5	TRBJ2-7	.	CASSYSRQSYEQYF	TGTGCCAGCAGTTACTCGCGACAATCCTACGAGCAGTACTTC
few	TRBV9	TRBJ1-2	.	CASSVAGVRGYTF	TGTGCCAGCAGCGTAGCAGGGGTGAGAGGCTACACCTTC
.	TRBV6-5	TRBJ1-2	.	CASSRDTYYGYTF	TGTGCCAGCAGCCGGGACACCTACTATGGCTACACCTTC
.	TRBV2	TRBJ1-3	TRBD1	CASSEGRGRDLNTIYF	TGTGCCAGCAGCGAGGGGAGGGGGCGAGATTTAAACACCATATATTTT
.	TRBV5-4	TRBJ1-2	.	CASSLRGANYGYTF	TGTGCCAGCAGCTTGCGGGGAGCTAACTATGGCTACACCTTC
.	TRBV14	TRBJ1-6	.	CASSQVERLGSPLHF	TGTGCCAGCAGCCAAGTTGAAAGGTTGGGTTCACCCCTCCACTTT
.	TRBV5-1	TRBJ2-7	TRBD1	CASRSGQGSYEQYF	TGCGCCAGCAGGTCGGGACAGGGGTCCTACGAGCAGTACTTC
.	TRBV19	TRBJ1-1	TRBD1	CASSRNRGFNTEAFF	TGTGCCAGTAGTCGAAACAGGGGATTTAACACTGAAGCTTTCTTT
.	TRBV5-1	TRBJ2-1	TRBD2	CASSQKMSSGGAGEQFF	TGCGCCAGCAGCCAAAAAATGTCTAGCGGGGGGGCCGGTGAGCAGTTCTTC
.	TRBV6-1	TRBJ1-4	TRBD1	CASSEAGGREKLFF	TGTGCCAGCAGTGAAGCAGGGGGCAGGGAAAAACTGTTTTTT
few	TRBV5-6	TRBJ2-7	.	CASSLGRYEQYF	TGTGCCAGCAGCTTGGGGAGATACGAGCAGTACTTC
.	TRBV7-9	TRBJ2-1	TRBD1	CASSPGQGSYNEQFF	TGTGCCAGCAGCCCAGGACAGGGCTCCTACAATGAGCAGTTCTTC
.	TRBV11-3	TRBJ2-1	TRBD2	CASSARGGDEQFF	TGTGCCAGCAGCGCGCGCGGGGGGGATGAGCAGTTCTTC
.	TRBV4-1	TRBJ1-2	.	CASSQEYGRDYGYTF	TGCGCCAGCAGCCAAGAATATGGCCGTGACTATGGCTACACCTTC
.	TRBV15	TRBJ2-1	.	CATSRVVYNEQFF	TGTGCCACCAGCAGAGTCGTGTACAATGAGCAGTTCTTC
.	TRBV5-6	TRBJ1-4	TRBD1	CASSGGQGLEKLFF	TGTGCCAGCAGCGGCGGACAGGGACTTGAAAAACTGTTTTTT
.	TRBV7-2	TRBJ2-7	TRBD2	CASSVTSGGSPYEQYF	TGTGCCAGCAGCGTGACTAGCGGGGGGTCTCCCTACGAGCAGTACTTC
.	TRBV12-5	TRBJ2-1	TRBD1	CASGQGVSYNEQFF	TGTGCTAGTGGACAGGGGGTATCCTACAATGAGCAGTTCTTC